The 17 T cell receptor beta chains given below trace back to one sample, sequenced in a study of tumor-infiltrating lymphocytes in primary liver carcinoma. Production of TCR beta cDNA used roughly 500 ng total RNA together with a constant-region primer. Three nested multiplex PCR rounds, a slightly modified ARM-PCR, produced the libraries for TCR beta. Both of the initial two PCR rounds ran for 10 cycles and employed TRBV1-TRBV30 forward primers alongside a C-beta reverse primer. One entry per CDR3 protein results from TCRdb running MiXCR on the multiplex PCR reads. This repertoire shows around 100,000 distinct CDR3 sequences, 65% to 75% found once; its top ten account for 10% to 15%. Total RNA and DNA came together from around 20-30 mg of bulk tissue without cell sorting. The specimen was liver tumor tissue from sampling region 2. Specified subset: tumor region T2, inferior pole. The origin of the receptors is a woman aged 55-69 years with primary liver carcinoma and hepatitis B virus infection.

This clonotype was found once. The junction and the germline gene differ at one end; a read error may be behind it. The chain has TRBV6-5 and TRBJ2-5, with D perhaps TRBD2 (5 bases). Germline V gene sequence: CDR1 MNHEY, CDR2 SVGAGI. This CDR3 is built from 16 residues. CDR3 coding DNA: TGTGCCAGCAGCTCCCTCTCCGGGGTCAGCCAAGAGACCCAATACTTC. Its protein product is CASSSLSGVSQETQYF.

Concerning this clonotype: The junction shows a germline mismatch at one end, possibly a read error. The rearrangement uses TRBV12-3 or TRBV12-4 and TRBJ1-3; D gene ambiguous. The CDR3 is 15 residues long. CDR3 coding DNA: TGCGCCAGCAGTCCCGTCGATATCTCTGGAAACGCCATATATTTT. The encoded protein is CASSPVDISGNAIYF.

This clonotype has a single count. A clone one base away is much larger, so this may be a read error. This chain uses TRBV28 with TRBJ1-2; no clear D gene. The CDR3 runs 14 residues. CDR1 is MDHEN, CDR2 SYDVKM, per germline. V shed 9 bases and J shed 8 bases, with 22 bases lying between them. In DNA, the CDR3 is TGTGCCAGAAGCCTTACGTCGGAGGTGAGGGGCTACACCTTC. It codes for CARSLTSEVRGYTF.

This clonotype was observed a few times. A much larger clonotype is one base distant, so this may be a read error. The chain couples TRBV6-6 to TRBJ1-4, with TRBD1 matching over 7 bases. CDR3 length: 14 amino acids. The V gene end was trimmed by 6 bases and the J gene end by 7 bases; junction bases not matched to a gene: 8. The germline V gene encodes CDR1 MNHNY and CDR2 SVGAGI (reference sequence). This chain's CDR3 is CASSYRDSGEKLFF. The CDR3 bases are TGTGCCAGCAGCTACCGGGACAGTGGTGAAAAACTGTTTTTT.

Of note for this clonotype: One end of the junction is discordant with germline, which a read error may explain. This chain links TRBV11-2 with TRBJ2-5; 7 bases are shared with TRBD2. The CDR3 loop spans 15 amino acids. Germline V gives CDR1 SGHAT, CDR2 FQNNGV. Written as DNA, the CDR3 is TGTGCCAGCAGCTTTGCAGCTAGCGGACAAGAGACCCAGTATTTC. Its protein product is CASSFAASGQETQYF.

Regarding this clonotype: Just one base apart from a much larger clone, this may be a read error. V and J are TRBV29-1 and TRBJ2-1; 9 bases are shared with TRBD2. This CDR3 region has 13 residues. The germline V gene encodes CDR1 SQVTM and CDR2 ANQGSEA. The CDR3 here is CSTKAGGFGEQLF. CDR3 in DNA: TGCAGCACTAAAGCGGGAGGTTTCGGTGAGCAGTTATTC.

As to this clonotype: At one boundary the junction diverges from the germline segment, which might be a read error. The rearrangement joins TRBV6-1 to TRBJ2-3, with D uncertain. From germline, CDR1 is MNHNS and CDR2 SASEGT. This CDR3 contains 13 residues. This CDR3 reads CVSSEGVWDTKYF. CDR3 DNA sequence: TGTGTCAGCAGCGAAGGTGTGTGGGATACGAAGTATTTT.

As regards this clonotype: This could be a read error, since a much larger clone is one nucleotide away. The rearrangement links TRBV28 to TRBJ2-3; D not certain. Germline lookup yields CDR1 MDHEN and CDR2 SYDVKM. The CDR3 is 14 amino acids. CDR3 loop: CASSWGSGTDMQYF. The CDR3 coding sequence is TGTGCCAGCAGTTGGGGATCAGGCACAGATATGCAGTATTTT.

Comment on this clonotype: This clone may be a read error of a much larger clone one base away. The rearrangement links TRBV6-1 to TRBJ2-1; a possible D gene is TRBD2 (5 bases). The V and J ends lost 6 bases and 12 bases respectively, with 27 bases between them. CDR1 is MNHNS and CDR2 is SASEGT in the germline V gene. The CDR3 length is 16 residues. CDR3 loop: CASRFHPDSERIVQFF. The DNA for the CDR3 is TGTGCCAGCAGATTCCACCCTGATAGCGAGAGAATAGTGCAGTTCTTC.

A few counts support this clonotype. The CDR3 sequence: CASSDQGFGNQPQHF. The CDR3 nucleotides are TGTGCCAGCAGTGATCAGGGGTTTGGCAATCAGCCCCAGCATTTT. The chain combines TRBV2 with TRBJ1-5; tentatively, D is TRBD1 (6 bases). V shed 3 bases and J shed 2 bases, with 11 bases lying between them. The CDR3 has 15 amino acids. Germline V CDR1 and CDR2: SNHLY, FYNNEI.

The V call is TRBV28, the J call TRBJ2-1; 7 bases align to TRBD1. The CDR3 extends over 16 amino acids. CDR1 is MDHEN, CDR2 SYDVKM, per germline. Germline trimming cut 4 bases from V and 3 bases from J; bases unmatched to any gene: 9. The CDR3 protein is CASSSQGVINYNEQFF. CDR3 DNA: TGTGCCAGCAGTTCCCAGGGGGTTATTAACTACAATGAGCAGTTCTTC.

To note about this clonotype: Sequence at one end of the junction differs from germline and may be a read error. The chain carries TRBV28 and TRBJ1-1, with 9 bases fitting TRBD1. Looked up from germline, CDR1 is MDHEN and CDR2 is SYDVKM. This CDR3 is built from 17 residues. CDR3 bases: TGTACCAGCAGTCCGCAACAGGGGGCATTCATGAACACTGAAGTTTTCTTT. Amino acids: CTSSPQQGAFMNTEVFF.

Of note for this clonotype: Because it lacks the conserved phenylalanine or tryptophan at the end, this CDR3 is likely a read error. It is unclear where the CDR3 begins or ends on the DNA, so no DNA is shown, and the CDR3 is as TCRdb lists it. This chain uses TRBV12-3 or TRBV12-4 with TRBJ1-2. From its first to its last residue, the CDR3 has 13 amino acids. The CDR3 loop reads CASSLPGNYGHTY.

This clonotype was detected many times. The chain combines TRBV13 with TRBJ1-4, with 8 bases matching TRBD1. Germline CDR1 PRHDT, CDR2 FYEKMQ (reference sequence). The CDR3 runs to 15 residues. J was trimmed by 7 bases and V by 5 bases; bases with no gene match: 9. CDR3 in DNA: TGTGCCAGCAGCAAAGGACAGGGCGGGGGTGAAAAACTGTTTTTT. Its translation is CASSKGQGGGEKLFF.

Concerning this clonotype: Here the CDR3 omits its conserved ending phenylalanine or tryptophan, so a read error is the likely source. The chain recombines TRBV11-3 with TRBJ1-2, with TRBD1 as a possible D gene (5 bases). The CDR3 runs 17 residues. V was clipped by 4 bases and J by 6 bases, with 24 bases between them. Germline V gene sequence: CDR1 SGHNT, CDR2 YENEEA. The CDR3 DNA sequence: TGTGCCAGCAGCTCTGGCCTCCAGGGCCGGGTAACTAATGGCTACACCCTC. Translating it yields CASSSGLQGRVTNGYTL.

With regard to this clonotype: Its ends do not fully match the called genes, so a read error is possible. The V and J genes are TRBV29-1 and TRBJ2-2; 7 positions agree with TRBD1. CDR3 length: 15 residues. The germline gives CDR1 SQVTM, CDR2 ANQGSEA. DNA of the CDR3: TGCAGCGTTCCACAGGGTCCGGCGAACACAGGGGAGCTGCTTTTT. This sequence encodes CSVPQGPANTGELLF.

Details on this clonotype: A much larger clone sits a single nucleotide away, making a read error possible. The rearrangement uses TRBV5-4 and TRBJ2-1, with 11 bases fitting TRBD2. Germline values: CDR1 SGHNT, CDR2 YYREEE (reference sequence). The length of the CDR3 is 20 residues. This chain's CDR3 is CGSSPGPGSGRALDYNEQFF. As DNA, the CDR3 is TGTGGCAGCAGCCCCGGCCCCGGTAGCGGGAGGGCCCTTGACTACAATGAGCAGTTCTTC.